This T cell receptor (beta chain) emerged from a study of early T cells in non-severe SARS-CoV-2 infection. Turning to the study itself: Unsorted whole blood bulk RNA was sequenced, with unpaired chains. General study points: Matches to VDJdb favored anti-spike CD8 responses and missed private and CD4 specificities.

In this sample, this clonotype turned up many times. Its antigen is currently unknown. Separate cDNA molecules each had unique molecular identifiers attached to them. TCRdb reprocessed the 5' RACE reads via MiXCR and lists one record per CDR3 protein. Of roughly 61,000 distinct CDR3 sequences in the sample, roughly a tenth were seen once. The CDR3 is 15 residues long. V was pared by 4 bases and J by 1 base, with 6 bases of the junction left unmatched. The germline CDR1 and CDR2 sequences are MGHRA and YSYEKL. The TCR originated in an adult who was a healthcare worker with PCR-confirmed SARS-CoV-2 infection or an uninfected control (not recorded which). The specimen was whole blood. This chain uses TRBV4-1 with TRBJ1-2; 7 bases match TRBD1. CDR3 amino acids: CASSPYRGVNYGYTF. CDR3 sequence (DNA): TGCGCCAGCAGCCCCTACAGGGGTGTTAACTATGGCTACACCTTC.